These T cell receptor beta chains were read from a single sample in a study of post-analysis software for immune sequencing data. From the PCR reads, TCRdb called clonotypes with MiXCR, one entry per CDR3 protein. The sample holds under 900,000 distinct CDR3 sequences, about 57% seen once. Sequences were obtained from blood. The source is a girl aged 5 to 17 with multiple sclerosis. The CDR3 runs from the conserved cysteine through the conserved F or W. Fields, in order: clone size, CDR3 length, V gene, CDR3 protein. Some rows have no size entry. The others give once, few or many, or a class for an expanded clone.

>.|13|TRBV20-1
CRGDGQGAAEAFF
>.|16|TRBV7-6
CASSLAGQIMNTEAFF
>once|14|TRBV11-2
CASSETQLYGEQFF
>many|13|TRBV6-6
CASSRTANYGYTF
>few|13|TRBV29-1
CSVVGQGDYGYTF
>.|14|TRBV4-2
CASSQDGTGVEQYF
>.|14|TRBV5-5
CASRISDSWNEQYF
>few|14|TRBV10-3
CAIRGAESTDTQYF
>.|15|TRBV11-2
CASSPLPERYNEQFF
>.|15|TRBV4-1
CASSQDMRGIYEQYF
>.|14|TRBV5-1
CASSGGGLSYEQYF
>few|16|TRBV29-1
CSVEKGGGSYQETQYF
>.|14|TRBV12-5
CASGALVGTKGAFF
>.|14|TRBV7-3
CASSLTAGLGEAFF
>.|15|TRBV12-3/TRBV12-4
CASSLGTYSTDAQYF
>.|13|TRBV20-1
CSGGLSSYNEQYF
>.|13|TRBV3-1
CASSPGPSTKQYF
>.|15|TRBV12-3/TRBV12-4
CASSSTRPSHNEQFF
>.|15|TRBV29-1
CSVEPSQGRGTEAFF